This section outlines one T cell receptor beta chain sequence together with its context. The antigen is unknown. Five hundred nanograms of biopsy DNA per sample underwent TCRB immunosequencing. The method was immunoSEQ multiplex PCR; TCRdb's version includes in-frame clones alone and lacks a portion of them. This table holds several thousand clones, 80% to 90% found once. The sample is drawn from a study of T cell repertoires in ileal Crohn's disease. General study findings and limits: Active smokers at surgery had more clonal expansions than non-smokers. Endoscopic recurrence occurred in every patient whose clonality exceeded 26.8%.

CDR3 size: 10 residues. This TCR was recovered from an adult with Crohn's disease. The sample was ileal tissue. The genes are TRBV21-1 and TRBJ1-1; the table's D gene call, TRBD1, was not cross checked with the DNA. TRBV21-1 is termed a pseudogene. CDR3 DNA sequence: TGTGCCAGCAGTGACAGGGAAGCTTTCTTT. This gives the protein CASSDREAFF.